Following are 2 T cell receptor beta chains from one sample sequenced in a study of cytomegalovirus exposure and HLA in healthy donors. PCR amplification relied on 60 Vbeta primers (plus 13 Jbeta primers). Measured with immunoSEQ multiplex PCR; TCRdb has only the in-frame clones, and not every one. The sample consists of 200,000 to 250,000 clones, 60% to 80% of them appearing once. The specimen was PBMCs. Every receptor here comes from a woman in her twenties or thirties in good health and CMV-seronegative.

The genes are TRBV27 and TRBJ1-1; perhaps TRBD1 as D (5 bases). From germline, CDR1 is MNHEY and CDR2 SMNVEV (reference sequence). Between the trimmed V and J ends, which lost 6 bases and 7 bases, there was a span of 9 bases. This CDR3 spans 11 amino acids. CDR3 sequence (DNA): TGTGCCAGCAGCTCTAGGGGTGAAGCTTTCTTT. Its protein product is CASSSRGEAFF.

CDR3 protein: CASPLHRDSGNEKLFF. In DNA form, the CDR3 reads TGTGCCAGCCCGTTACACCGGGACAGTGGAAATGAAAAACTGTTTTTT. The V gene is TRBV25-1, the J gene TRBJ1-4; 7 bases map to TRBD1. The CDR3 is 16 amino acids. Germline trimming cut 8 bases from V and 5 bases from J; bases unmatched to any gene: 14. Germline-derived CDR1 and CDR2 are MGHDK and SYGVNS.